This T cell receptor (beta chain) was documented in a study of beta chain features in type 1 diabetes. Study results and limitations: The study found fewer insertions and more deletions at VDJ junctions in type 1 diabetes patients. Patients and controls would share equally any PCR tilt toward shorter templates.

The sample holds many counts of this clone. The target antigen is unknown. CDR1 SNHLY and CDR2 FYNNEI come from the germline V gene. The junction had 9 bases not matched to a gene; V was cut back by 10 bases and J by 6 bases. The CDR3 is 13 amino acids. The authors obtained over 98% purity in all sorted populations. Expressed TCRB transcripts were sequenced, since all the RNA that had been isolated was reverse transcribed. Data came from immunoSEQ multiplex PCR; TCRdb stores just in-frame clones and leaves some out. The table shows under 400,000 clones, with about 15% occurring only once. The genes are TRBV2 and TRBJ2-5; 9 positions agree with TRBD1. Input material: central memory CD4+ T cells from blood. This TCR came from a man aged 30 to 45 in good health. The CDR3 spells CATNRDRAQTQYF. The DNA of the CDR3 is TGTGCCACCAACCGGGACAGGGCCCAGACCCAGTACTTC.